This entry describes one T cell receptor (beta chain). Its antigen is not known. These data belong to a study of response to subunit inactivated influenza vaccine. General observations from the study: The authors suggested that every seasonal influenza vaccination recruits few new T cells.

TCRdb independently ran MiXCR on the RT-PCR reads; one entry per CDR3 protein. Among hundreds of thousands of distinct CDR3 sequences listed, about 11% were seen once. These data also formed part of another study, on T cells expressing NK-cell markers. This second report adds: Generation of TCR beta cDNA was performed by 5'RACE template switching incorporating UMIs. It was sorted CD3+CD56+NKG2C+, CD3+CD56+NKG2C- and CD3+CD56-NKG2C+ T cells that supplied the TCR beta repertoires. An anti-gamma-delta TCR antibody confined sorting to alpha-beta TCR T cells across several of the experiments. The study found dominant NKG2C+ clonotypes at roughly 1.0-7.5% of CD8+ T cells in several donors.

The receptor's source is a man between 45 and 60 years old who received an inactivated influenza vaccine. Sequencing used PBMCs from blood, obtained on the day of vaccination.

CDR3 protein: CANTKGTSFGYTF. CDR3 bases: TGTGCCAATACGAAGGGGACGTCCTTTGGCTACACCTTC. The genes are TRBV10-3 and TRBJ1-2; tentatively, D is TRBD1 (5 bases). CDR3 size: 13 residues. Germline-derived CDR1 and CDR2 are ENHRY and SYGVKD. V lost 10 bases and J lost 7, with 19 bases in between.